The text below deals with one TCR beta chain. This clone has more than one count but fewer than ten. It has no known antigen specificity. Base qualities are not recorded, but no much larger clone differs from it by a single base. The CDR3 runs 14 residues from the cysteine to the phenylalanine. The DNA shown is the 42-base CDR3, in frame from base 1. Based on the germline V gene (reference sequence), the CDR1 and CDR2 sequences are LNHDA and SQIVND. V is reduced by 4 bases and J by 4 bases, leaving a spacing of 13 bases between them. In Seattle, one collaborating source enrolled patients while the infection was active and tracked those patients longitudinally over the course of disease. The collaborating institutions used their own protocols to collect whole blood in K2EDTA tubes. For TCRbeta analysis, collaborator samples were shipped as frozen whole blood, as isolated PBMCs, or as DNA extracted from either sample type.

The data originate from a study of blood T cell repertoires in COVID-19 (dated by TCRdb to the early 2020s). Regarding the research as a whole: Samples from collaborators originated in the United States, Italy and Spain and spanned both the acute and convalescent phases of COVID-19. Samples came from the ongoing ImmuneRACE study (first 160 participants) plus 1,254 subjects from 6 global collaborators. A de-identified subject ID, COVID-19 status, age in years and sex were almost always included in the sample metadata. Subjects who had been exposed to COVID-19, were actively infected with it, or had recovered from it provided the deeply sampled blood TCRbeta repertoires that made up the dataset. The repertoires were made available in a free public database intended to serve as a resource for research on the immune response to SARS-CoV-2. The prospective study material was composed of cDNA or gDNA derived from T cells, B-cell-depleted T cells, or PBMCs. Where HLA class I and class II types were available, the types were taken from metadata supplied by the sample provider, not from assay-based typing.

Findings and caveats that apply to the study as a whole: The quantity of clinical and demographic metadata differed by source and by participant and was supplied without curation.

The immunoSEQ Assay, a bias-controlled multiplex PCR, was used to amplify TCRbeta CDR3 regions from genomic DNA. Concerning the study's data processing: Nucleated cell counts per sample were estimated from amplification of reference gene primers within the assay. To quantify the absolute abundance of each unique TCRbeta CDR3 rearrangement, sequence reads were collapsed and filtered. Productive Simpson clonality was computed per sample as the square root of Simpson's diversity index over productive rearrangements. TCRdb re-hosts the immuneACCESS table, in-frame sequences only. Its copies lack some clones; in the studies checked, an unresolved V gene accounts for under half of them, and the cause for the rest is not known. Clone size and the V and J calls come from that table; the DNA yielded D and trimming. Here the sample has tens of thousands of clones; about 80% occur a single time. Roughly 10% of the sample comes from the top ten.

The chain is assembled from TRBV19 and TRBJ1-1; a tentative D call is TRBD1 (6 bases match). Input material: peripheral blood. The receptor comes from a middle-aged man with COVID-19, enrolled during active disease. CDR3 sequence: CASSTQGWTTEAFF. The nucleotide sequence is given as TGTGCCAGTAGTACACAGGGATGGACCACTGAAGCTTTCTTT. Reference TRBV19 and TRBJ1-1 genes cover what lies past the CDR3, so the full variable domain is DGGITQSPKYLFRKEGQNVTLSCEQNLNHDAMYWYRQDPGQGLRLIYYSQIVNDFQKGDIAEGYSVSREKKESFPLTVTSAQKNPTAFYLCASSTQGWTTEAFFGQGTRLTVV.